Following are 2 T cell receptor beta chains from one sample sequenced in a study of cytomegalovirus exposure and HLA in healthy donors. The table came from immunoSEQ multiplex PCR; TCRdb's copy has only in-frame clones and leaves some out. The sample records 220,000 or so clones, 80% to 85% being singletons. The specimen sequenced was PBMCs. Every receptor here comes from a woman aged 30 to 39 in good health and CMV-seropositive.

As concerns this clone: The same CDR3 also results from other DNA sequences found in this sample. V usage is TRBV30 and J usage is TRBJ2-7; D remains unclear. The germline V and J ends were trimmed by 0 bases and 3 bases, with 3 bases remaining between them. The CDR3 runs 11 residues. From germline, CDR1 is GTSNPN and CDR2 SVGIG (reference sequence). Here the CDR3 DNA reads TGTGCCTGGAGTGTACGCTACGAGCAGTACTTC. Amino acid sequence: CAWSVRYEQYF.

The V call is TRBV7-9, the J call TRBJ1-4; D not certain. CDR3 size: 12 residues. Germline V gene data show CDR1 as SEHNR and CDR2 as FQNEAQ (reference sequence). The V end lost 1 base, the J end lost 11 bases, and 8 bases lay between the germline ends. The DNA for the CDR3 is TGTGCCAGCAGCTTAGAGGGTGCTAAACTGTTTTTT. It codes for CASSLEGAKLFF. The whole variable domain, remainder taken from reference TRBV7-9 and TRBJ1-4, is DTGVSQNPRHKITKRGQNVTFRCDPISEHNRLYWYRQTLGQGPEFLTYFQNEAQLEKSRLLSDRFSAERPKGSFSTLEIQRTEQGDSAMYLCASSLEGAKLFFGSGTQLSVL.